Listed here are 32 T cell receptor beta chains from one sample, sequenced in a study of patients and donors after allogeneic stem cell transplantation. Each CDR3 protein is one row after TCRdb ran MiXCR on the RT-PCR reads. Of about 410,000 distinct CDR3 sequences in the sample, roughly 16% were seen once. The sample consisted of blood, either unsorted or a sorted T cell fraction (not recorded which). Receptors were obtained from a human donor who was either an allogeneic HSCT recipient or a stem cell or donor lymphocyte infusion donor (not recorded which). It is not recorded whose cells these are; they may come from a transplant donor.

This clonotype has a handful of counts. V gene TRBV12-3 or TRBV12-4 combines with J gene TRBJ2-2; 10 bases match TRBD1. The junction had 3 bases not matched to a gene; V was cut back by 2 bases and J by 6 bases. This CDR3 spans 15 amino acids. CDR3 sequence reads: CASSLTGQGPGELFF. The CDR3 DNA follows: TGTGCCAGCAGTTTAACGGGACAGGGGCCCGGGGAGCTGTTTTTT.

Of note for this clonotype: Given a much more abundant clone one base away, this may be a read error. The rearrangement links TRBV25-1 to TRBJ2-7; 9 bases fit TRBD1. CDR1 is MGHDK and CDR2 is SYGVNS in the germline V gene. This CDR3 is 12 amino acids long. The J segment lost 5 bases and the V segment lost 5 bases, leaving 1 base of the junction unmatched. CDR3 nucleotides: TGTGCCAGCAGTCGGACAGGGGACGAGCAGTACTTC. Residues: CASSRTGDEQYF.

In its sample, this clonotype was seen a few times. The chain is built from TRBV29-1 and TRBJ1-2; the D is unclear. The CDR3 contains 12 residues. V was pared by 0 bases and J by 7 bases, with 9 bases between. The germline CDR1 and CDR2 sequences are SQVTM and ANQGSEA. The CDR3 sequence: CSVEDLWGGYTF. The DNA of the CDR3 is TGCAGCGTTGAAGACTTGTGGGGTGGCTACACCTTC.

This clonotype has a count of ten or more. V and J are TRBV12-3 or TRBV12-4 and TRBJ2-7; 7 bases fit TRBD2. The CDR3 totals 16 residues. With 6 bases clipped from V and 2 bases from J, the junction kept 13 bases outside the gene matches. DNA for the CDR3: TGTGCCAGCAGCCGTTTACGGGGGGAAGGGACCTACGAGCAGTACTTC. Translated: CASSRLRGEGTYEQYF.

This clonotype turned up a few times. The rearrangement uses TRBV7-3 and TRBJ2-5; a possible D gene is TRBD1 (5 bases). There are 14 residues in the CDR3. The V gene's germline CDR1 is SGHTA and CDR2 FQGTGA. V gave up 3 bases and J gave up 3 bases, with 11 bases separating them. CDR3 amino acids: CASSFTGLKETQYF. The CDR3, as DNA: TGTGCCAGCAGCTTCACAGGCCTTAAAGAGACCCAGTACTTC.

The J gene is TRBJ2-3, the V gene TRBV2; 8 nucleotides line up with TRBD2. The CDR3 is made up of 17 amino acids. Germline trimming cut 6 bases from V and 3 bases from J; bases unmatched to any gene: 14. Germline V CDR1 and CDR2: SNHLY, FYNNEI. The CDR3 sequence is CASSAEGAGAPTDTQYF. In DNA form, the CDR3 reads TGTGCCAGCAGCGCCGAAGGAGCGGGAGCTCCAACAGATACGCAGTATTTT.

The gene calls are TRBV12-3 or TRBV12-4 and TRBJ1-2; 9 bases are a match to TRBD1. V trimming: 4 bases; J trimming: 2 bases; junction bases outside the gene matches: 5. This CDR3 comprises 15 residues. This chain's CDR3 is CASSSDRGMNYGYTF. As DNA, the CDR3 is TGTGCCAGCAGTTCCGACAGGGGGATGAACTATGGCTACACCTTC.

The gene calls are TRBV4-3 and TRBJ2-1; unclear D gene. This CDR3 spans 15 amino acids. Germline CDR1 LGHNA, CDR2 YSLEER. Between the trimmed V and J ends, which lost 1 base and 7 bases, there was a span of 14 bases. The CDR3: CASSQGTVLGNEQFF. CDR3 DNA sequence: TGCGCCAGCAGCCAAGGTACCGTCCTAGGGAATGAGCAGTTCTTC.

For the CDR3, the DNA is TGTGCCAGCAACGAGAGGCGCGCCAGAGAGACCCAGTACTTC. Protein sequence: CASNERRARETQYF. The chain links TRBV6-1 to TRBJ2-5; D gene uncertain. Deletions cut 7 bases from V and 4 bases from J, with 16 bases between. The CDR3 contains 14 residues. The germline gives CDR1 MNHNS, CDR2 SASEGT.

This clonotype was observed a few times. The V gene is TRBV5-1, the J gene TRBJ1-6, with TRBD1 identical over 10 bases. Per the germline V gene, CDR1 is SGHRS and CDR2 is YFSETQ. The junction had 12 bases not matched to a gene; V was cut back by 4 bases and J by 11 bases. The CDR3 sequence is 16 residues long. In DNA form, the CDR3 reads TGCGCCAGCAGCCCGGGACAGGGGAAGAGTGGGGCACCCCTCCACTTT. This sequence encodes CASSPGQGKSGAPLHF.

This clonotype was seen only a few times. Since the CDR3 does not end with the conserved phenylalanine or tryptophan, this likely comes from a read error. The rearrangement uses TRBV10-3 and TRBJ1-1; no clear D. This CDR3 has 11 residues. Germline assignment: CDR1 ENHRY and CDR2 SYGVKD. Trimming took 4 bases from V and 3 from J, leaving 3 bases between them. For the CDR3, the DNA is TGTGCCATCAGTGGCCACACTGAAGCTTTCATT. The encoded protein is CAISGHTEAFI.

This clonotype has a handful of counts. The junction does not match germline at one end; this may be a read error. The chain links TRBV4-3 to TRBJ1-2; unclear D gene. CDR1 and CDR2 (germline): LGHNA, YSLEER. CDR3 length: 14 residues. The CDR3 loop is CASSQDKYLNGYTF. In DNA, the CDR3 is TGCGCCAGCAGCCAAGATAAATACCTCAATGGGTACACCTTC.

The V gene is TRBV20-1, the J gene TRBJ1-4, with 9 bases that match TRBD1. V lost 5 bases, J lost 0 bases, and 10 bases stayed unmatched. The CDR3 runs 17 residues. Germline CDR1 and CDR2: DFQATT and SNEGSKA (reference sequence). The CDR3 nucleotides are TGCAGTGCTGCACACACAGGGGGCGGAACAACTAATGAAAAACTGTTTTTT. It yields the protein CSAAHTGGGTTNEKLFF.

CDR3 in DNA: TGTGCCAGCGGGCTTTCCGCTTCCTACGAGCAGTACTTC. It specifies CASGLSASYEQYF. This chain connects TRBV6-1 to TRBJ2-7, with unresolved D. The CDR3 is made up of 13 amino acids. The V gene's germline CDR1 is MNHNS and CDR2 SASEGT. V lost 8 bases and J lost 1, with 12 bases in between.

The chain combines TRBV15 with TRBJ1-5, with D perhaps matching TRBD1 (5 bases). This CDR3 contains 12 residues. The V end lost 5 bases, the J end lost 9 bases, and 11 bases lay between the germline ends. The V gene's germline CDR1 is LNHNV and CDR2 YYDKDF (reference sequence). This CDR3 reads CATSPGAGPQHF. CDR3 DNA: TGTGCCACCAGCCCCGGGGCAGGGCCCCAGCATTTT.

In its sample, this clonotype was seen a few times. The rearrangement uses TRBV7-9 and TRBJ2-1; D call uncertain. Germline assignment: CDR1 SEHNR and CDR2 FQNEAQ (reference sequence). This CDR3 is built from 15 residues. V shed 1 base and J shed 2 bases, with 9 bases lying between them. The CDR3 DNA is TGTGCCAGCAGCTTAGTGGCTACTCCCTACAATGAGCAGTTCTTC. It translates to CASSLVATPYNEQFF.

The chain joins TRBV7-9 to TRBJ2-7; tentative D call: TRBD1 (6 bases). Germline assignment: CDR1 SEHNR and CDR2 FQNEAQ (reference sequence). This CDR3 has 15 amino acids. V lost 6 bases to trimming and J lost 2 bases, with 17 bases between them. The CDR3 region has the DNA TGTGCCAGCAGGGGGGTCCGGGACACCACCTACGAGCAGTACTTC. This codes for CASRGVRDTTYEQYF.

The rearrangement joins TRBV9 to TRBJ1-3, with TRBD1 matching over 7 bases. Germline values: CDR1 SGDLS, CDR2 YYNGEE. The CDR3 has 16 amino acids. V was clipped by 4 bases and J by 0 bases; unmatched bases: 7. CDR3 nucleotide sequence: TGTGCCAGCAGCACCCGACAGGGTAACTCTGGAAACACCATATATTTT. This codes for CASSTRQGNSGNTIYF. The full variable domain, with the rest looked up from reference TRBV9 and TRBJ1-3, is DSGVTQTPKHLITATGQRVTLRCSPRSGDLSVYWYQQSLDQGLQFLIQYYNGEERAKGNILERFSAQQFPDLHSELNLSSLELGDSALYFCASSTRQGNSGNTIYFGEGSWLTVV.

This clonotype was seen only a few times. The V call is TRBV12-3 or TRBV12-4, the J call TRBJ1-2; 7 bases are a match to TRBD1. The CDR3 totals 14 residues. Losses at the gene ends were 4 bases for V and 4 bases for J; bases not matched to a gene: 6. The CDR3 protein is CASSSRDSSYGYTF. The DNA of the CDR3 is TGTGCCAGCAGTTCTCGGGACAGCTCCTATGGCTACACCTTC.

This chain connects TRBV25-1 to TRBJ1-2, with D hard to call. Trimming removed 3 bases at V and 2 bases at J, with 4 bases between. The CDR3 has 12 amino acids. Germline V gene lookup returns CDR1 MGHDK and CDR2 SYGVNS. The CDR3 loop is CASSDPNYGYTF. The CDR3 DNA is TGTGCCAGCAGTGATCCGAACTATGGCTACACCTTC.

This clonotype was counted between two and nine times. J is TRBJ2-2 and V is TRBV12-3 or TRBV12-4; 8 bases align to TRBD1. J lost 6 bases, V lost 2 bases, and 8 bases had no gene match. There are 16 residues in the CDR3. CDR3 sequence reads: CASSLIRGRGSGELFF. CDR3 nucleotides: TGTGCCAGCAGTTTAATCAGGGGGCGCGGGTCCGGGGAGCTGTTTTTT.

This clonotype turned up a few times. The rearrangement joins TRBV27 to TRBJ2-1; 8 nucleotides agree with TRBD2. Germline CDR1 is MNHEY and CDR2 is SMNVEV (reference sequence). CDR3 length: 15 amino acids. V was clipped by 2 bases and J by 3 bases; unmatched bases: 3. CDR3 amino acids: CASSLKGLVYNEQFF. The CDR3 bases are TGTGCCAGCAGTTTAAAGGGACTAGTCTACAATGAGCAGTTCTTC.

The table lists this clonotype with many counts. The rearrangement uses TRBV7-9 and TRBJ2-5; D unclear. Germline assignment: CDR1 SEHNR and CDR2 FQNEAQ (reference sequence). The CDR3 sequence is 14 residues long. V was clipped by 3 bases and J by 2 bases, with 10 bases between them. This CDR3 reads CASSFSLDQETQYF. The CDR3 DNA reads TGTGCCAGCAGCTTCTCGCTAGATCAAGAGACCCAGTACTTC.

V gene TRBV20-1 combines with J gene TRBJ2-3; D is unresolved. CDR1 and CDR2 from the germline V gene are DFQATT and SNEGSKA (reference sequence). This CDR3 is built from 15 residues. Trimming stripped 0 bases from V and 2 bases from J, with 12 bases between. In DNA form, the CDR3 reads TGCAGTGCTAGAGATTGGGCGCCTCCCACAGATACGCAGTATTTT. This translates into CSARDWAPPTDTQYF.

The chain links TRBV4-1 to TRBJ2-7, with D uncertain. CDR3 length equals 13 residues. V lost 1 base to trimming and J lost 3 bases, with 7 bases between them. Germline V gene sequence: CDR1 MGHRA, CDR2 YSYEKL. The CDR3 loop reads CASSQVVYYEQYF. For the CDR3, the DNA is TGCGCCAGCAGCCAAGTCGTCTACTACGAGCAGTACTTC.

The genes are TRBV7-8 and TRBJ1-1; D is ambiguous. This CDR3 is built from 13 residues. The germline V gene has CDR1 SGHVS and CDR2 FQNEAQ. Trimming took off 5 bases at V and 2 bases at J, with 9 bases between the two ends. The CDR3 region is CASSTDVNTEAFF. In DNA form, the CDR3 reads TGTGCCAGCAGCACGGACGTCAACACTGAAGCTTTCTTT.

V is TRBV7-2 and J is TRBJ1-1; the match to TRBD1 covers 11 bases. Germline trimming cut 2 bases from V and 4 bases from J; bases unmatched to any gene: 3. Germline lookup yields CDR1 SGHTA and CDR2 FQGNSA. CDR3 length: 15 amino acids. This CDR3 is CASSLTGQGGTEAFF. In DNA, the CDR3 is TGTGCCAGCAGCTTAACGGGACAGGGGGGCACTGAAGCTTTCTTT.

This clonotype was counted only a few times. This chain links TRBV7-9 with TRBJ2-1; weak D call: TRBD2 (6 bases). Deletions cut 6 bases from V and 7 bases from J, with 22 bases between. Germline values: CDR1 SEHNR, CDR2 FQNEAQ (reference sequence). This CDR3 is built from 16 residues. The CDR3 spells CASSYTTGTGRNEQFF. DNA for the CDR3: TGTGCCAGCAGTTATACCACCGGGACTGGACGAAATGAGCAGTTCTTC.

This clonotype has only a few counts. This chain connects TRBV29-1 to TRBJ1-3; D ambiguous. The CDR3 consists of 14 residues. Trimming shortened V by 6 bases and J by 4 bases, and 16 bases separated the two germline ends. CDR1 SQVTM and CDR2 ANQGSEA come from the germline V gene. CDR3 in DNA: TGCAGCGTCGAGCCGTTGGGGTCAGGAAACACCATATATTTT. Amino acids: CSVEPLGSGNTIYF. Full variable domain (remainder filled in from reference TRBV29-1 and TRBJ1-3): SAVISQKPSRDICQRGTSLTIQCQVDSQVTMMFWYRQQPGQSLTLIATANQGSEATYESGFVIDKFPISRPNLTFSTLTVSNMSPEDSSIYLCSVEPLGSGNTIYFGEGSWLTVV.

This clonotype was counted between two and nine times. The CDR3 sequence is CSARGQGQGGPTTNSPLHF. DNA for the CDR3: TGCAGTGCTAGAGGCCAGGGGCAAGGCGGCCCTACAACTAATTCACCCCTCCACTTT. This chain joins TRBV20-1 and TRBJ1-6; D may be TRBD1 (6 bases). Looked up from germline, CDR1 is DFQATT and CDR2 is SNEGSKA (reference sequence). CDR3 length equals 19 residues. V was trimmed by 1 base and J by 6 bases, leaving 25 bases between them.

V is TRBV2 and J is TRBJ2-7, with D perhaps TRBD1 (7 bases). Germline CDR1 reads SNHLY; CDR2 reads FYNNEI. The CDR3 runs 14 residues. V was shortened by 1 base and J by 4 bases, with 11 bases between the two germline ends. CDR3 bases: TGTGCCAGCAGTGAAGGGGCAGGGGGGTACGAGCAGTACTTC. This encodes CASSEGAGGYEQYF.

The count of this clonotype is one. The V and J genes are TRBV5-6 and TRBJ2-1, with D hard to call. Looked up from germline, CDR1 is SGHDT and CDR2 is YYEEEE. The CDR3 runs 11 residues. V lost 4 bases to trimming and J lost 8 bases, with 7 bases between them. CDR3 nucleotides: TGTGCCAGCAGCCGGGCGGATGAGCAGTTCTTC. It translates to CASSRADEQFF. Filled out from reference TRBV5-6 and TRBJ2-1, the complete variable domain reads DAGVTQSPTHLIKTRGQQVTLRCSPKSGHDTVSWYQQALGQGPQFIFQYYEEEERQRGNFPDRFSGHQFPNYSSELNVNALLLGDSALYLCASSRADEQFFGPGTRLTVL.